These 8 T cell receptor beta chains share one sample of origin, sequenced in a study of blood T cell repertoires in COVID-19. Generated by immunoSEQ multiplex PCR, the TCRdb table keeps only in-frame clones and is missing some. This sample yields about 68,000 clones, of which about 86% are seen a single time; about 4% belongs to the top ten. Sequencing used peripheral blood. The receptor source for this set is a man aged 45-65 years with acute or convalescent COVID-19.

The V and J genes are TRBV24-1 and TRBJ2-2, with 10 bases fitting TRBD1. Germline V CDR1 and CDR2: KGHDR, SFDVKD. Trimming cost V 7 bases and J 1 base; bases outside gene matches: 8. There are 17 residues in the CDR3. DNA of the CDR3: TGTGCCACCAGGCAATTTCGGGACAGGGGGAACACCGGGGAGCTGTTTTTT. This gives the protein CATRQFRDRGNTGELFF.

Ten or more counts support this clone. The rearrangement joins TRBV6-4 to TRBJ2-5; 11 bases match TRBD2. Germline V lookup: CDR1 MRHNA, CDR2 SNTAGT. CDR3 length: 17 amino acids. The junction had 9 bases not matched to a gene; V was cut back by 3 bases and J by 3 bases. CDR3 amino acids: CASSDPTSGSTKETQYF. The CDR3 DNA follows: TGTGCCAGCAGTGATCCCACTAGCGGGAGCACCAAAGAGACCCAGTACTTC.

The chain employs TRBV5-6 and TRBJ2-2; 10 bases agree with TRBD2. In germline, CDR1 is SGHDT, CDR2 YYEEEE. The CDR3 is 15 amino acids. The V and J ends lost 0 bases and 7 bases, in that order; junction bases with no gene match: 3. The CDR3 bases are TGTGCCAGCAGCTTGGAAGCGGGGGGGCGCGGGGAGCTGTTTTTT. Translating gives CASSLEAGGRGELFF.

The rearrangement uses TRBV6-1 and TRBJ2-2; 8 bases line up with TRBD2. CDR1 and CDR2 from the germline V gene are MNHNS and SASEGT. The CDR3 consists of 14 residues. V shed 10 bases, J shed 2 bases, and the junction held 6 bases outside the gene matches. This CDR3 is CATTSGSNTGELFF. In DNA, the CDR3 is TGTGCCACCACGAGCGGGAGTAACACCGGGGAGCTGTTTTTT.

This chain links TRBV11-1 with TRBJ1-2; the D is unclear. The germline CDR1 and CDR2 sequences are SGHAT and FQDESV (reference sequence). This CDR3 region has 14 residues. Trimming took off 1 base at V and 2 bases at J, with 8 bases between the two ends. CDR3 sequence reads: CASSLGTGNYGYTF. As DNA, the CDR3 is TGTGCCAGCAGCTTAGGGACGGGGAACTATGGCTACACCTTC.

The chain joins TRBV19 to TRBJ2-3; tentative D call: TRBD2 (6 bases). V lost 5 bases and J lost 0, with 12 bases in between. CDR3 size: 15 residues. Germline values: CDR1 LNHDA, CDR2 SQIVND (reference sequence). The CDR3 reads CASSWLATSTDTQYF. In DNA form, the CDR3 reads TGTGCCAGTAGTTGGCTAGCGACTAGCACAGATACGCAGTATTTT.

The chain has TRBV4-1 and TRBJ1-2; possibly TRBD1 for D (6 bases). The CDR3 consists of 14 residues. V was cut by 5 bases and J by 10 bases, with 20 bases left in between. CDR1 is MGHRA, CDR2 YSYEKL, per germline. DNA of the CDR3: TGCGCCAGCAGCTCCCTTATGGGGGCGGGTGACTACACCTTC. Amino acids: CASSSLMGAGDYTF.

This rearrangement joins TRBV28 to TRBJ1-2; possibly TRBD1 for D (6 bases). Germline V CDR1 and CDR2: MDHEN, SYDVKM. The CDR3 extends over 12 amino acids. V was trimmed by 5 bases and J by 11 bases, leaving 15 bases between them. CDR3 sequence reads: CASSLTTGKYTF. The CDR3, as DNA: TGTGCCAGCAGTCTCACAACAGGGAAGTACACCTTC.